This TCR beta chain appears in the sequencing data of a study of T cell repertoires in cytomegalovirus infection. Looking at the study overall: Use of recently identified HLA-C-restricted and well-studied HLA-B-restricted CMV epitopes was part of the study. Matching HLA type and CMV infection were both indicated by public TCR beta signatures. Study findings and constraints: Predominance within the ex vivo response was attributable to HLA-C-restricted CMV-specific TCR beta clonotypes. The cumulative frequency of public TCR beta families identified carriers of CMV plus the relevant HLA.

TCRdb reanalysed the reads using MiXCR and keeps one entry per CDR3 protein. The data contain approximately 590,000 distinct CDR3 sequences, roughly 42% of them seen just once; the ten biggest clones take up over 45%. In this sample, this clonotype turned up a few times. The antigen is undetermined. This CDR3 comprises 13 residues. The germline V gene has CDR1 SGHTA and CDR2 FQGNSA. Trimming pared 4 bases from V and 5 bases from J, leaving 9 bases between. Here the sequenced sample was cultured PBMCs, taken from culture after CMV antigen stimulation. This clonotype originated in a human donor in good health (CMV status not recorded). Some clones in this sample may be carry-over from other donors' samples. The rearrangement joins TRBV7-2 to TRBJ2-4; D gene unclear. This CDR3 is CASSSLAENIQYF. The CDR3 DNA follows: TGTGCCAGCAGCTCACTCGCGGAAAACATTCAGTACTTC.